This entry describes one T cell receptor beta chain. TCRdb's table, derived via immunoSEQ multiplex PCR, lists solely in-frame clones and lacks some. The data contain 150,000 to 200,000 clones, roughly 88% of them singletons. The sample belongs to a study of T cell responses to AZD1222 COVID-19 vaccine. From germline, CDR1 is MDHEN and CDR2 SYDVKM. The CDR3 sequence is 13 residues long. Trimming took off 4 bases at V and 5 bases at J, with 11 bases between the two ends. The source material was peripheral blood, sampled on day 0 of AZD1222 vaccination. The clonotype was recovered from an adult in good health. The chain joins TRBV28 to TRBJ2-5; possible D gene TRBD1, 7 bases. In DNA, the CDR3 is TGTGCCAGCAGTTCAGGGGGGCCGGAGACCCAGTACTTC. It encodes CASSSGGPETQYF.